A single sample is the source of the 8 T cell receptor beta chains below, sequenced in a study of cytomegalovirus exposure and HLA in healthy donors. PCR primers comprised 60 Vbeta and 13 Jbeta primers. The data were produced by immunoSEQ multiplex PCR, yet TCRdb's version contains in-frame clones alone and is incomplete. Here the sample table reports some 120,000 clones. Specimen: PBMCs. These receptor sequences come from a woman aged 60 to 75 in good health and CMV-seronegative.

This chain connects TRBV10-3 to TRBJ2-7, with 7 bases that match TRBD1. The CDR3 runs to 13 residues. The V segment lost 7 bases and the J segment 0 bases; nucleotides outside the gene matches: 3. Looked up from germline, CDR1 is ENHRY and CDR2 is SYGVKD. CDR3 sequence reads: CAITGTDSYEQYF. In DNA, the CDR3 is TGTGCCATCACCGGGACAGACTCCTACGAGCAGTACTTC.

The V call is TRBV5-1, the J call TRBJ2-3; D is perhaps TRBD2 (5 bases). Germline V gene sequence: CDR1 SGHRS, CDR2 YFSETQ. The CDR3 is 14 amino acids. Trimming pared 2 bases from V and 2 bases from J, leaving 9 bases between. Here the CDR3 DNA reads TGCGCCAGCAGCTTTGCGGGCGACACAGATACGCAGTATTTT. This gives the protein CASSFAGDTDTQYF.

This rearrangement joins TRBV19 to TRBJ2-1; TRBD2 aligns across 8 bases. This CDR3 is built from 16 residues. The junction had 22 bases not matched to a gene; V was cut back by 6 bases and J by 15 bases. Germline V gene sequence: CDR1 LNHDA, CDR2 SQIVND (reference sequence). In DNA, the CDR3 is TGTGCCAGTAGCGGTGGGACATTGTGGGGACTAGAAGACCTGTTCTTC. Amino acid sequence: CASSGGTLWGLEDLFF.

The chain carries TRBV5-1 and TRBJ1-2; TRBD1 agrees at 8 bases. This CDR3 is 13 amino acids long. V lost 4 bases to trimming and J lost 3 bases; unmatched junction nucleotides: 2. Germline V lookup: CDR1 SGHRS, CDR2 YFSETQ. DNA of the CDR3: TGCGCCAGCAGCCAGGACAGGGACTATGGCTACACCTTC. Amino acid sequence: CASSQDRDYGYTF.

V is TRBV11-2 and J is TRBJ2-3; D unresolved. The CDR3 has 16 residues. Trimming shortened V by 1 base and J by 0 bases, and 11 bases separated the two germline ends. Germline values: CDR1 SGHAT, CDR2 FQNNGV. DNA for the CDR3: TGTGCCAGCAGCTTAGGAGGTGCAATAAGCACAGATACGCAGTATTTT. Translating gives CASSLGGAISTDTQYF.

This chain connects TRBV28 to TRBJ1-1; weak D call: TRBD1 (6 bases). Per the germline V gene, CDR1 is MDHEN and CDR2 is SYDVKM. The CDR3 is 14 residues long. Deletions cut 6 bases from V and 5 bases from J, with 16 bases between. The CDR3 region is CASRRGGAVTEAFF. The CDR3 nucleotides read TGTGCCAGCAGAAGGGGGGGCGCGGTAACTGAAGCTTTCTTT.

The chain uses TRBV27 and TRBJ1-1; no clear D gene. The CDR3 totals 14 residues. Germline CDR1 MNHEY, CDR2 SMNVEV (reference sequence). Trimming took 6 bases from V and 3 from J, leaving 14 bases between them. For the CDR3, the DNA is TGTGCCAGCAGGAGAGGGTTTGGGGACACTGAAGCTTTCTTT. This codes for CASRRGFGDTEAFF.

The chain links TRBV7-9 to TRBJ2-1, with 8 positions matching TRBD2. The CDR3 has 16 residues. J gave up 7 bases and V 1 base, and 9 bases lay outside the gene matches. The germline V gene encodes CDR1 SEHNR and CDR2 FQNEAQ (reference sequence). The CDR3 reads CASSLDGGGGLNEQFF. DNA for the CDR3: TGTGCCAGCAGCTTAGACGGGGGGGGAGGTTTGAATGAGCAGTTCTTC.